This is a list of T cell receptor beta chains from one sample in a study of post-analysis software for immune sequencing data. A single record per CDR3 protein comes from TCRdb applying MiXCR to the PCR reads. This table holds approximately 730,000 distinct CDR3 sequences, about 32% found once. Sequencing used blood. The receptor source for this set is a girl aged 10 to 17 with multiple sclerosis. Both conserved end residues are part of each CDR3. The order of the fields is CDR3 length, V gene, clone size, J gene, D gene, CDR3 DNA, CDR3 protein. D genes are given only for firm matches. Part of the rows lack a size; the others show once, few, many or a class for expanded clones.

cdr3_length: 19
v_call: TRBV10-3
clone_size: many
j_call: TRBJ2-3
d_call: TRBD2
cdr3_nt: TGTGCCATCAGTGGGGGGACTAGCGGCTCTTCCACTAGCACAGATACGCAGTATTTT
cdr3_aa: CAISGGTSGSSTSTDTQYF

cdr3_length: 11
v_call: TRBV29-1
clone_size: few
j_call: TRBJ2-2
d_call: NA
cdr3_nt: TGCAGCGTCCTTCGGACCGGGGAGCTGTTTTTT
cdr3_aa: CSVLRTGELFF

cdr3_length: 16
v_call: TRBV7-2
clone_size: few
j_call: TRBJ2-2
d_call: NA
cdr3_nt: TGTGCCAGCAGCTCAGCCTTTGGCAGAGTGACCGGGGAGCTGTTTTTT
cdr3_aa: CASSSAFGRVTGELFF

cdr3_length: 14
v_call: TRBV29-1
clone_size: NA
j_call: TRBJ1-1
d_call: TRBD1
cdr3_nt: TGCAGCGTTCTAGGTACAGGGGGCCGGACTGAAGCTTTCTTT
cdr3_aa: CSVLGTGGRTEAFF

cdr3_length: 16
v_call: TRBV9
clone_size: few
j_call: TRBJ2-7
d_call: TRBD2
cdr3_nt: TGTGCCAGCAGCGGGGTTGGGACTAGCGGGAGTTCCGAGCAGTACTTC
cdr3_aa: CASSGVGTSGSSEQYF

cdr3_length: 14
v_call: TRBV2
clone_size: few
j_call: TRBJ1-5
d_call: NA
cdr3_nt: TGTGCCAGCAGTGGACATCTAACGGCGGGGCCCCAGCATTTT
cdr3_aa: CASSGHLTAGPQHF

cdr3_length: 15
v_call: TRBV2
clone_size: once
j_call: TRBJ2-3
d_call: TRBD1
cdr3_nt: TGTGCCAGCAGTGAATTAGGGACAGGCACAGATACGCAGTATTTT
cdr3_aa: CASSELGTGTDTQYF

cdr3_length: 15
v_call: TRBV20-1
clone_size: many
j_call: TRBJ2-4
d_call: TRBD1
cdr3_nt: TGCAGTGCTAGAGATACACCCCGGACAGGAGGCATTCAGTACTTC
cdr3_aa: CSARDTPRTGGIQYF

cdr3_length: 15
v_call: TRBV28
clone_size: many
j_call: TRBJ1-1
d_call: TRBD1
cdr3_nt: TGTGCCAGCAGCCGGACAGGGCGCCTGAACACTGAAGCTTTCTTT
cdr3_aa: CASSRTGRLNTEAFF

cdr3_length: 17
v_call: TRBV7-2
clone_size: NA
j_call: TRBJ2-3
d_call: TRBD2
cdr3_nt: TGTGCCAGCAGCTTACTGGGACTAGCGGGAAGCGCAGATACGCAGTATTTT
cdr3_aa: CASSLLGLAGSADTQYF

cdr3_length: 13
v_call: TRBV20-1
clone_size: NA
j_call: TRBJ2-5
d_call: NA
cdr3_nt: TGCAGTGCTAGAATTTCGGGTACAGAGACCCAGTACTTC
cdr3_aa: CSARISGTETQYF

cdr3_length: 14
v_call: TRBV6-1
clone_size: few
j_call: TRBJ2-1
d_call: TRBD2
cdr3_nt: TGTGCCAGCAGTGAAGGCCCGGGACTAATTGAGCAGTTCTTC
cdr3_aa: CASSEGPGLIEQFF

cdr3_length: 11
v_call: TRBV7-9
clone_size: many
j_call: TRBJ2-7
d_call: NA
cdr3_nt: TGTGCCAGCAGCTTCGCCTACGAGCAGTACTTC
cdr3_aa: CASSFAYEQYF

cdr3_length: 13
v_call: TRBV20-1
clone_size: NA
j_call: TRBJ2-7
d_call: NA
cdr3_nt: TGCAGTGCTTATAACGGACAGAACTACGAGCAGTACTTC
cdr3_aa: CSAYNGQNYEQYF

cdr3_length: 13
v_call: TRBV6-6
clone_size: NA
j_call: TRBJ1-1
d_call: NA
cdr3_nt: TGTGCCAGCAGTTACTCTATACACACTGAAGCTTTCTTT
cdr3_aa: CASSYSIHTEAFF

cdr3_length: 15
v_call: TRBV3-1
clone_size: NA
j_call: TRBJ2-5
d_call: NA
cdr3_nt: TGTGCCAGCAGCCAAGATCCCAGCGGGCAAGAGACCCAGTACTTC
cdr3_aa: CASSQDPSGQETQYF

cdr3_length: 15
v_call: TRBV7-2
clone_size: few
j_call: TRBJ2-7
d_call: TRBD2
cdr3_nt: TGTGCCAGCAGCTTAAATGGCGGGAGGAACTACGAGCAGTACTTC
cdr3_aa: CASSLNGGRNYEQYF

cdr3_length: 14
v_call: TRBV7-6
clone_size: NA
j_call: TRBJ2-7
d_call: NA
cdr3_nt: TGTACCAGCAGCCTGCTAGACAGTCCCTACGAGCAGTACTTC
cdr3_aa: CTSSLLDSPYEQYF

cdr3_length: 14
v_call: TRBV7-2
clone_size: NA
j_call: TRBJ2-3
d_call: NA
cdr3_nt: TGTGCCAGCAGCCGACCATCGGGGGCAGATACGCAGTATTTT
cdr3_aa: CASSRPSGADTQYF

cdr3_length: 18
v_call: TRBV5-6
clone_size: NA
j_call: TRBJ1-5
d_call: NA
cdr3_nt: TGTGCCAGCAGCGTTTTCGGAGGGTGGGGGGCCAGCAATCAGCCCCAGCATTTT
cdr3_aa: CASSVFGGWGASNQPQHF

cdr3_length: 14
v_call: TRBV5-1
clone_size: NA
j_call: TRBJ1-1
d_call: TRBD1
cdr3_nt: TGCGCCAGCAGCTTGCCGACAGGGGGTACTGAAGCTTTCTTT
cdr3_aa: CASSLPTGGTEAFF

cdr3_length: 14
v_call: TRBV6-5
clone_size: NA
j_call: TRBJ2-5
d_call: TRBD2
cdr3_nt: TGTGCCAGCAGGACGGGACTAGCTGGGGGGACCCAGTACTTC
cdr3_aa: CASRTGLAGGTQYF

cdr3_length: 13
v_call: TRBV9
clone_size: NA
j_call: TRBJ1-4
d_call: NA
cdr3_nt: TGTGCCAGCAGCGTGGAGGGTGATGAAAAACTGTTTTTT
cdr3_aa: CASSVEGDEKLFF

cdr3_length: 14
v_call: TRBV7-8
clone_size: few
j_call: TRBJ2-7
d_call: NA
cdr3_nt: TGTGCCAGCAGCTCTCTACTAGGCCCAGGGGCCCAGTACTTC
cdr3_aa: CASSSLLGPGAQYF

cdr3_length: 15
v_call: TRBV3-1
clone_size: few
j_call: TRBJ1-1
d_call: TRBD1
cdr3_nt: TGTGCCAGCAGCCACCCCAGGGGGGGGGCAACTGAAGCTTTCTTT
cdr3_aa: CASSHPRGGATEAFF

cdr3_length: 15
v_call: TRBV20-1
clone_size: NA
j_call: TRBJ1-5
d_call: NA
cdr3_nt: TGCAGTGCTAGCATCGGCCGGGGGGGCAATCAGCCCCAGCATTTT
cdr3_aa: CSASIGRGGNQPQHF

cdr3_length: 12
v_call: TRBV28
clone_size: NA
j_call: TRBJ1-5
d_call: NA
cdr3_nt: TGTGCCAGCAGCAGGGACAATCAGCCCCAGCATTTT
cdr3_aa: CASSRDNQPQHF